These 30 T cell receptor beta chains were sequenced from one sample in a study of identical twins. TCRdb itself ran the 5' RACE reads through MiXCR, one entry per CDR3 protein. Altogether 350,000 to 450,000 distinct CDR3 sequences are present, around 20% being singletons, with the ten largest covering roughly 12%. Sequencing was carried out using naive T cells sorted from blood. The receptors originated from a man aged 50 or older in good health.

The chain recombines TRBV5-1 with TRBJ1-1; maybe TRBD1 (5 bases). Germline assignment: CDR1 SGHRS and CDR2 YFSETQ. This CDR3 contains 16 residues. With 0 bases removed from V and 6 bases from J, the gap between germline ends came to 18 bases. CDR3 protein: CASSLVSGTVVSEAFF. CDR3 in DNA: TGCGCCAGCAGCTTGGTTTCCGGGACGGTGGTTTCTGAAGCTTTCTTT.

The chain carries TRBV5-1 and TRBJ2-2; the D is unclear. This CDR3 comprises 16 residues. Germline CDR1 SGHRS, CDR2 YFSETQ. The V end was cut by 0 bases, the J end by 2 bases, with 11 bases between. The CDR3 here is CASSLGSVPNTGELFF. The DNA of the CDR3 is TGCGCCAGCAGCTTGGGCAGCGTACCCAACACCGGGGAGCTGTTTTTT.

This clonotype was picked up a small number of times. V usage is TRBV4-3 and J usage is TRBJ2-3; 7 positions match TRBD2. V lost 1 base, J lost 2 bases, and 3 bases stayed unmatched. The V gene's germline CDR1 is LGHNA and CDR2 YSLEER. This CDR3 is built from 15 residues. The CDR3 spells CASSQVGRLTDTQYF. CDR3 nucleotides: TGCGCCAGCAGCCAAGTCGGGAGGCTCACAGATACGCAGTATTTT.

This clonotype showed up many times. CDR3 in DNA: TGCGCCAGCAGCTCCGGGACAGGTAACACTGAAGCTTTCTTT. Its protein is CASSSGTGNTEAFF. The V call is TRBV5-1, the J call TRBJ1-1; 8 bases line up with TRBD1. The V segment lost 3 bases and the J segment 2 bases; nucleotides outside the gene matches: 3. The CDR3 is 14 residues long. The germline gives CDR1 SGHRS, CDR2 YFSETQ.

The chain combines TRBV5-1 with TRBJ2-3; unclear D gene. This CDR3 region has 17 residues. Between the trimmed V and J ends, which lost 4 bases and 0 bases, there was a span of 18 bases. In germline, CDR1 is SGHRS, CDR2 YFSETQ. CDR3 in amino acids: CASSMIDTARSTDTQYF. The CDR3 nucleotides read TGCGCCAGCAGCATGATAGACACGGCCAGGAGCACAGATACGCAGTATTTT.

In this sample, this clonotype turned up many times. V usage is TRBV10-3 and J usage is TRBJ2-1; D remains ambiguous. Germline assignment: CDR1 ENHRY and CDR2 SYGVKD. The V gene lost 2 bases and the J gene lost 10 bases, with 12 bases spanning the gap. This CDR3 region has 13 residues. The CDR3 here is CAISETSLLEQFF. As DNA, the CDR3 is TGTGCCATCAGTGAGACAAGCCTATTGGAGCAGTTCTTC.

The table lists this clonotype with a few counts. CDR3 nucleotide sequence: TGTGCCAGCAGTGTCGTCTACAATGAGCAGTTCTTC. Its translation is CASSVVYNEQFF. V and J are TRBV25-1 and TRBJ2-1, with D unclear. Germline CDR1 and CDR2: MGHDK and SYGVNS. Trimming took off 4 bases at V and 3 bases at J, with 4 bases between the two ends. The CDR3 extends over 12 amino acids.

The chain is built from TRBV28 and TRBJ2-7, with 7 bases aligning to TRBD2. The CDR3 is 15 amino acids. CDR1 and CDR2 from the germline V gene are MDHEN and SYDVKM. V shed 3 bases and J 3 bases; nucleotides not matched to a gene: 8. The CDR3 region has the DNA TGTGCCAGCAGTTTTAGTCCTAGCGGAGTCTACGAGCAGTACTTC. It translates to CASSFSPSGVYEQYF. The full variable domain, rest sourced from reference TRBV28 and TRBJ2-7, is DVKVTQSSRYLVKRTGEKVFLECVQDMDHENMFWYRQDPGLGLRLIYFSYDVKMKEKGDIPEGYSVSREKKERFSLILESASTNQTSMYLCASSFSPSGVYEQYFGPGTRLTVT.

This clonotype has at least ten counts. This chain links TRBV7-8 with TRBJ2-7; 9 nucleotides match TRBD1. The CDR3 contains 14 residues. Looked up from germline, CDR1 is SGHVS and CDR2 is FQNEAQ. V trimming: 5 bases; J trimming: 2 bases; junction bases outside the gene matches: 4. The CDR3 region has the DNA TGTGCCAGCAGCCCCCGGACAGGGGCCTACGAGCAGTACTTC. Translation gives CASSPRTGAYEQYF.

This clonotype was observed a few times. V usage is TRBV27 and J usage is TRBJ2-2; D unclear. The CDR3 runs to 14 residues. Germline V gene lookup returns CDR1 MNHEY and CDR2 SMNVEV (reference sequence). Trimming took off 6 bases at V and 1 base at J, with 9 bases between the two ends. In nucleotides, the CDR3 is TGTGCCAGCAGCTCCGACAAGAACACCGGGGAGCTGTTTTTT. Translated: CASSSDKNTGELFF.

This clonotype has just a few counts. The chain couples TRBV7-9 to TRBJ1-1; 11 bases are a match to TRBD1. Germline V gene lookup returns CDR1 SEHNR and CDR2 FQNEAQ (reference sequence). The CDR3 has 15 amino acids. The V segment lost 5 bases and the J segment 4 bases; nucleotides outside the gene matches: 6. This CDR3 is CASSPGQGALTEAFF. CDR3 nucleotide sequence: TGTGCCAGCAGCCCCGGACAGGGGGCGCTCACTGAAGCTTTCTTT.

This clonotype was observed a few times. This chain uses TRBV15 with TRBJ1-4; 9 positions match TRBD1. Trimming cost V 5 bases and J 7 bases; bases outside gene matches: 8. Per germline, CDR1 LNHNV and CDR2 YYDKDF (reference sequence). CDR3 size: 15 residues. Here the CDR3 reads CATSPLGQGIEKLFF. DNA of the CDR3: TGTGCCACCAGCCCACTGGGACAGGGCATTGAAAAACTGTTTTTT.

V and J are TRBV29-1 and TRBJ2-7, with 8 positions matching TRBD1. The CDR3 has 11 residues. The germline CDR1 and CDR2 sequences are SQVTM and ANQGSEA. After removal of 4 bases from V and 6 bases from J, the junction contained 2 bases not matched to a gene. The CDR3 loop is CSVVTGGEQYF. CDR3 DNA: TGCAGCGTTGTAACAGGGGGCGAGCAGTACTTC.

This clonotype was seen more than once but under ten times. J is TRBJ2-1 and V is TRBV12-3 or TRBV12-4, with D possibly TRBD2 on 6 matching bases. V was cut by 5 bases and J by 0 bases, with 11 bases left in between. The CDR3 is made up of 15 amino acids. Here the CDR3 reads CASSRGSSSYNEQFF. Written as DNA, the CDR3 is TGTGCCAGCAGTCGGGGGTCGAGCTCCTACAATGAGCAGTTCTTC.

At least ten counts were recorded for this clonotype. The chain has TRBV18 and TRBJ2-7, with TRBD1 matching over 9 bases. Trimming took 6 bases from V and 3 from J; bases not matched to a gene: 9. This CDR3 contains 15 residues. The V gene's germline CDR1 is KGHSH and CDR2 LQKENI. CDR3 amino acids: CASSQGGTGNYEQYF. CDR3 bases: TGTGCCAGCTCGCAGGGAGGGACAGGGAACTACGAGCAGTACTTC.

This clonotype was seen a few times. The chain couples TRBV20-1 to TRBJ1-1, with D uncertain. This CDR3 is 14 amino acids long. CDR1 and CDR2 (germline): DFQATT, SNEGSKA (reference sequence). V lost 6 bases and J lost 1, with 15 bases in between. The DNA for the CDR3 is TGCAGTGCCCAAAAACAAGGACCGAACACTGAAGCTTTCTTT. As protein: CSAQKQGPNTEAFF.

Only a few counts were recorded for this clonotype. The chain is built from TRBV7-9 and TRBJ1-2; D call uncertain. The CDR3 extends over 14 amino acids. Germline CDR1 reads SEHNR; CDR2 reads FQNEAQ (reference sequence). V lost 1 base to trimming and J lost 5 bases, with 11 bases between them. The CDR3 region is CASSLGGDIYGYTF. For the CDR3, the DNA is TGTGCCAGCAGCTTAGGAGGTGACATTTATGGCTACACCTTC.

The chain employs TRBV5-1 and TRBJ1-1; D unclear. Germline V gene lookup returns CDR1 SGHRS and CDR2 YFSETQ. Trimming removed 1 base from V and 3 bases from J, with 10 bases in between. The CDR3 sequence is 14 residues long. The CDR3 spells CASSLWGSDTEAFF. In nucleotides, the CDR3 is TGCGCCAGCAGCTTGTGGGGTTCTGACACTGAAGCTTTCTTT.

The V gene is TRBV6-5, the J gene TRBJ2-7, with TRBD2 matching over 9 bases. Germline CDR1 MNHEY, CDR2 SVGAGI. J gave up 7 bases and V 0 bases, and 10 bases lay outside the gene matches. The CDR3 loop spans 16 amino acids. This chain's CDR3 is CASSYSPGTSRVEQYF. The CDR3, as DNA: TGTGCCAGCAGTTACTCTCCGGGGACTAGCCGTGTGGAGCAGTACTTC.

This clonotype occurred many times. The rearrangement uses TRBV27 and TRBJ2-7; 7 nucleotides agree with TRBD1. The length of the CDR3 is 15 residues. V shed 6 bases, J shed 2 bases, and the junction held 10 bases outside the gene matches. Germline CDR1 is MNHEY and CDR2 is SMNVEV (reference sequence). In DNA form, the CDR3 reads TGTGCCAGCAGCTTAACAACAACAGGGGCCTACGAGCAGTACTTC. This gives the protein CASSLTTTGAYEQYF.

This clonotype was picked up a small number of times. The V gene is TRBV18, the J gene TRBJ2-3, with 15 nucleotides matching TRBD2. Germline V CDR1 and CDR2: KGHSH, LQKENI. The CDR3 sequence is 17 residues long. V shed 6 bases, J shed 5 bases, and the junction held 9 bases outside the gene matches. The CDR3 loop reads CASSQWTSGGAEDTQYF. As DNA, the CDR3 is TGTGCCAGCTCCCAGTGGACTAGCGGGGGGGCCGAAGATACGCAGTATTTT.

This clonotype occurred many times. This CDR3 reads CASSAASANTGELFF. In DNA form, the CDR3 reads TGTGCCAGCAGTGCCGCGAGCGCGAACACCGGGGAGCTGTTTTTT. The V call is TRBV12-3 or TRBV12-4, the J call TRBJ2-2; D unresolved. Trimming stripped 5 bases from V and 0 bases from J, with 10 bases between. There are 15 residues in the CDR3.

This clonotype came up many times. The rearrangement links TRBV5-1 to TRBJ2-5; 10 bases agree with TRBD2. Germline V gene lookup returns CDR1 SGHRS and CDR2 YFSETQ. The CDR3 runs 15 residues. V gave up 2 bases and J gave up 3 bases; unmatched junction bases: 4. The CDR3 region is CASSLAGGIEETQYF. Written as DNA, the CDR3 is TGCGCCAGCAGCTTAGCGGGGGGGATCGAAGAGACCCAGTACTTC.

V usage is TRBV7-8 and J usage is TRBJ1-5; no definite D call. Per germline, CDR1 SGHVS and CDR2 FQNEAQ. CDR3 size: 14 residues. V shed 3 bases and J shed 4 bases, with 10 bases lying between them. The chain's CDR3 is CASSFEGFNQPQHF. The CDR3 DNA sequence: TGTGCCAGCAGCTTCGAGGGATTTAATCAGCCCCAGCATTTT.

This clonotype was seen a few times. The chain uses TRBV5-1 and TRBJ2-7, with TRBD1 identical over 8 bases. Germline V gene data show CDR1 as SGHRS and CDR2 as YFSETQ. V trimming: 7 bases; J trimming: 2 bases; junction bases outside the gene matches: 5. The CDR3 is 13 residues long. CDR3 in DNA: TGCGCCAGCTCCTGGACAGGGCCCTACGAGCAGTACTTC. This gives the protein CASSWTGPYEQYF.

J is TRBJ2-7 and V is TRBV7-2; a possible D gene is TRBD2 (5 bases). Looked up from germline, CDR1 is SGHTA and CDR2 is FQGNSA. V lost 2 bases and J lost 7, with 15 bases in between. The CDR3 is 14 amino acids. The CDR3 coding sequence is TGTGCCAGCAGCTTACGCAGGACTTCGAGTGAGCAGTACTTC. Residues: CASSLRRTSSEQYF.

This clonotype was counted between two and nine times. The chain carries TRBV5-5 and TRBJ1-1, with D maybe TRBD1 (6 bases). This CDR3 comprises 15 residues. Trimming removed 6 bases from V and 4 bases from J, with 19 bases in between. Germline V gene data show CDR1 as SGHKS and CDR2 as YYEKEE (reference sequence). The CDR3 DNA sequence: TGTGCCAGCACCCTGGCAGGGGCAGCGAGCACTGAAGCTTTCTTT. Translating gives CASTLAGAASTEAFF.

This chain uses TRBV10-3 with TRBJ1-5, with 9 bases matching TRBD1. Unmatched junction bases numbered 2, after V lost 3 bases and J lost 2 bases. The germline V gene encodes CDR1 ENHRY and CDR2 SYGVKD. There are 15 residues in the CDR3. The CDR3 is CAISDRQGGNQPQHF. Here the CDR3 DNA reads TGTGCCATCAGTGATCGACAGGGGGGCAATCAGCCCCAGCATTTT.

This clonotype showed up just a few times. The V call is TRBV20-1, the J call TRBJ2-1; 14 nucleotides agree with TRBD2. The CDR3 contains 17 residues. V shed 3 bases and J 0 bases; nucleotides not matched to a gene: 4. Per germline, CDR1 DFQATT and CDR2 SNEGSKA (reference sequence). CDR3: CSARDGTSGSSYNEQFF. CDR3 DNA sequence: TGCAGTGCTAGGGACGGGACTAGCGGGAGCTCCTACAATGAGCAGTTCTTC.

This clonotype was seen only a few times. V is TRBV15 and J is TRBJ2-7; 7 nucleotides align to TRBD1. CDR3 length: 14 amino acids. J gave up 7 bases and V 5 bases, and 11 bases lay outside the gene matches. Germline assignment: CDR1 LNHNV and CDR2 YYDKDF (reference sequence). The DNA of the CDR3 is TGTGCCACCAGCTACCGGGACAGCCTCCTAGAGCAGTACTTC. Amino acid sequence: CATSYRDSLLEQYF.